This T cell receptor (beta chain) came from a study of long-term antiretroviral therapy in people with HIV. Study results and limitations: Adherence to ART, viral resistance and therapy changes lacked any data. Comparison with controls showed narrower CDR3 length ranges in HIV repertoires.

As for this clone: Antigen unknown.

CDR3 length: 12 residues. V shed 3 bases and J shed 5 bases, with 8 bases lying between them. Germline V CDR1 and CDR2: PRHDT, FYEKMQ (reference sequence). Sequencing used immunoSEQ v3.0 at survey level. Some clones are missing from TCRdb's copy, which holds only in-frame ones; the method was immunoSEQ multiplex PCR. The sample lists about 21,000 clones; more than 75% were seen once. This receptor was obtained from a man aged 55 to 69 with HIV. Sequenced material: unsorted PBMCs, taken 2.3 years after starting antiretroviral therapy. The chain is built from TRBV13 and TRBJ2-7; D uncertain. CDR3 bases: TGTGCCAGCAGCTTGGGATGGAACGAGCAGTACTTC. Protein sequence: CASSLGWNEQYF.